The T cell receptor (beta chain) under discussion was sequenced for a study of human T cells and chemical hapten exposure. The wider study: Diagnoses of alopecia areata, totalis or universalis occurred in mostly female patients. Variability of per-sample TCR yields stemmed mainly from small differences in pooled library volume.

TCRdb analysed the RACE reads with MiXCR anew, one entry per CDR3 protein. The profile shows 370,000 or so distinct CDR3 sequences, around 5% of them singletons. The length of the CDR3 is 13 residues. The V end was cut by 2 bases, the J end by 6 bases, with 13 bases between. Germline V gene lookup returns CDR1 DFQATT and CDR2 SNEGSKA (reference sequence). Time point here: patch test 1, 2 weeks after DPC sensitization. Treatment in this sample: therapeutic diphenylcyclopropenone sensitization with weekly scalp DPC. Venepuncture was done earlier than the placement of each patch test. The sequence was collected from a woman between 45 and 60 years old with alopecia areata. Some clones in this sample may be carry-over from other donors' samples. This chain links TRBV20-1 with TRBJ1-1, with D possibly matching TRBD1 (6 bases). The sequences come from whole blood, collected in connection with sensitization to the hapten diphenylcyclopropenone (DPC). The DNA of the CDR3 is TGCAGTGCTAGACCTGGGGGCAGGGCTGAAGCTTTCTTT. Its protein product is CSARPGGRAEAFF.